The 3 T cell receptor beta chains below were found in one sample sequenced in a study of blood T cell repertoires in COVID-19 (dated by TCRdb to the early 2020s). Receptor amplification or capture employed the immunoSEQ multiplex PCR assay. What TCRdb holds here is the immuneACCESS table cut down to in-frame rearrangements. Part of the clones is not present; checked against another copy, under half of the missing clones reflect an unresolved V gene, and the others are unexplained. Present in this sample are 100,000 to 150,000 clones, more than 80% of which were seen just once. Less than 5% of the sample belongs to the ten largest clones. Sequences were obtained from peripheral blood. These receptors came from a man aged 40-50 years with acute or convalescent COVID-19.

The chain recombines TRBV7-3 with TRBJ2-7; TRBD1 matches 8 bases. In germline, CDR1 is SGHTA, CDR2 FQGTGA. The CDR3 sequence is 19 residues long. The ends lost 0 bases at V and 3 bases at J; junction bases unmatched: 16. CDR3 sequence reads: CASSLTGAPTGGVYYEQYF. CDR3 nucleotides: TGTGCCAGCAGCTTAACGGGGGCCCCCACAGGGGGTGTCTACTACGAGCAGTACTTC.

This chain uses TRBV4-3 with TRBJ1-2; no definite D call. CDR1 and CDR2 (germline): LGHNA, YSLEER. Trimming took off 0 bases at V and 4 bases at J, with 6 bases between the two ends. The CDR3 extends over 13 amino acids. CDR3 in DNA: TGCGCCAGCAGCCAAGATTACAGCTATGGCTACACCTTC. Its protein is CASSQDYSYGYTF.

The V and J genes are TRBV4-3 and TRBJ1-2; 9 bases are shared with TRBD1. The ends lost 4 bases at V and 3 bases at J; junction bases unmatched: 3. The germline gives CDR1 LGHNA, CDR2 YSLEER. There are 14 residues in the CDR3. The CDR3 DNA sequence: TGCGCCAGCAGCCCCGACAGGGGGTACTATGGCTACACCTTC. This encodes CASSPDRGYYGYTF.